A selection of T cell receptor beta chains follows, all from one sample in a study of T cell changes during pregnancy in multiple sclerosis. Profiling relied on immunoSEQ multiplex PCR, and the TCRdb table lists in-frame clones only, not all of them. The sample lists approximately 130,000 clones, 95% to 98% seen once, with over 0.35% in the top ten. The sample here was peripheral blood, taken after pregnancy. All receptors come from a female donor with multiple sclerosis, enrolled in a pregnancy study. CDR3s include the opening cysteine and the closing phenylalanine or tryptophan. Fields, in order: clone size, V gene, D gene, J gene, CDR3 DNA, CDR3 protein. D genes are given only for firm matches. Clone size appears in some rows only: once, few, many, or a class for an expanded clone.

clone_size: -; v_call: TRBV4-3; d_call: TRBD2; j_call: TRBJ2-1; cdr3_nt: TGCGCCAGCAGCCAAGGTACCCTACGAACGGGAGGGCTCAATGAGCAGTTCTTC; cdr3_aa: CASSQGTLRTGGLNEQFF
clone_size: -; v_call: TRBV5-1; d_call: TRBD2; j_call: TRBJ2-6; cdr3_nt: TGCGCCAGCAGCTTGTTCGCGGGAGGATTCGCTGGGGCCAACGTCCTGACTTTC; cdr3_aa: CASSLFAGGFAGANVLTF
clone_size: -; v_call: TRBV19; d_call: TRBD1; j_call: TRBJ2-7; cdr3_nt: TGTGCCAGTAGTGCGCTCCGGGACAGGGGTGGCGAGCAGTACTTC; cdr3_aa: CASSALRDRGGEQYF
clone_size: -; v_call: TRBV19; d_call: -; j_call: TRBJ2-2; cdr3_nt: TGTGCCAGTAGTGTCAGCCCAGGCTCCTCCACCGGGGAGCTGTTTTTT; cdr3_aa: CASSVSPGSSTGELFF
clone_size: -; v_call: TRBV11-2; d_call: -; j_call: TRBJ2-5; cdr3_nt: TGTGCCAGCAGCAAAGGGGACTTTCGGGCCTCGGGGGAGACCCAGTACTTC; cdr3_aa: CASSKGDFRASGETQYF
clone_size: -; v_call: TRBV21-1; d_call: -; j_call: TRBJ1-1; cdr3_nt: TGTGCCAGCAGCAAAGGTGACAGCCCCGGGCGGTGTTCCTTT; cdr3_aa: CASSKGDSPGRCSF
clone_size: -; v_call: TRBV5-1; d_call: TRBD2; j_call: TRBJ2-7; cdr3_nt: TGCGCCAGCAGCCTCGCCGGGACTAGCGGATACTACGAGCAGTACTTC; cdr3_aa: CASSLAGTSGYYEQYF
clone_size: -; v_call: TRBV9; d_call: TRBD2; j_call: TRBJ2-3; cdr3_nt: TGTGCCAGCAGCGTAGGGACTAGCGGCACAACTAGCACAGATACGCAGTATTTT; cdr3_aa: CASSVGTSGTTSTDTQYF
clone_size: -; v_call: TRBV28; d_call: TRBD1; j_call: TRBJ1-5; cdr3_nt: TGTGCCAGCAGTTTATTAGGGGACAGGGGCGGTCAGCCCCAGCATTTT; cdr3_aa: CASSLLGDRGGQPQHF
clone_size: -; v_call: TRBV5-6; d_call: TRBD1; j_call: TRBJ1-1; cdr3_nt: TGTGCCAGCAGCTTGGTTGTAAGGGGGCGGATGAACACTGAAGCTTTCTTT; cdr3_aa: CASSLVVRGRMNTEAFF
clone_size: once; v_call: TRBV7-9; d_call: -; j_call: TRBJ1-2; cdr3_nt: TGTGCCAGCAGCTTAGACGCCAGGGAGGTTTATTATGGCTACACCTTC; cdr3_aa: CASSLDAREVYYGYTF
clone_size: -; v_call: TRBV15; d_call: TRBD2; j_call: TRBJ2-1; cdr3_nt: TGTGCCACCAGCAGAGTTGGACTAGCGGGGAACAATGAGCAGTTCTTC; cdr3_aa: CATSRVGLAGNNEQFF
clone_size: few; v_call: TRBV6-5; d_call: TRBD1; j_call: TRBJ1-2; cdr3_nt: TGTGCCAGCAGTTATCACGGGACAGGGGGTGGCTACACCTTC; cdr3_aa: CASSYHGTGGGYTF
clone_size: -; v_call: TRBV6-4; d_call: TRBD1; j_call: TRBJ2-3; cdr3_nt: TGTGCCAGCAGTGAAGTGGGGACAGGGCCGGGGGCACCAGATACGCAGTATTTT; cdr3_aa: CASSEVGTGPGAPDTQYF
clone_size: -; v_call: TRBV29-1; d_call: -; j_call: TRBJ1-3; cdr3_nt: TGCAGCGTTGAAGTGTCACAGTCTGGAAACACCATATATTTT; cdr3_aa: CSVEVSQSGNTIYF
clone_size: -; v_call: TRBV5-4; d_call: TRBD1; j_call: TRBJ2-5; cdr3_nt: TGTGCCAGCAGTCCGGGACAGGGTTGGGAGACCCAGTACTTC; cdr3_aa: CASSPGQGWETQYF
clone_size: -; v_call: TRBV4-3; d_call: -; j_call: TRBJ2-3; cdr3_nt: TGCGCCAGCAGCCAAGATCCGACAGGCGCAGATACGCAGTATTTT; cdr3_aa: CASSQDPTGADTQYF
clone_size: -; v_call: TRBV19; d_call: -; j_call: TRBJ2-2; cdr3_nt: TGTGCCAGTAAAGGGGGTTTGGTGGGCCGAAACACCGGGGAGCTGTTTTTT; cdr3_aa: CASKGGLVGRNTGELFF
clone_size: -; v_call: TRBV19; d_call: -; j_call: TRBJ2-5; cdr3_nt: TGTGCCAGTAGTCCGAACGGCGCCAGGGTCCAAGAGACCCAGTACTTC; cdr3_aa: CASSPNGARVQETQYF
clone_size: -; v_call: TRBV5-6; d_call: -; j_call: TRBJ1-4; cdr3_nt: TGTGCCAGCAGCTTGGGCACAGGGAGTGATGAAAAACTGTTTTTT; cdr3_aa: CASSLGTGSDEKLFF
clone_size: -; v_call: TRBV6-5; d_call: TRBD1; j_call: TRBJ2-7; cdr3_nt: TGTGCCAGCAGTTATTCGGACAGGGGCTTCTACGAGCAGTACTTC; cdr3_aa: CASSYSDRGFYEQYF
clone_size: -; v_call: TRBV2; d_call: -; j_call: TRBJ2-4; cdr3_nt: TGTGCCAGCAGTGAGAGACTAGCCAAAAACATTCAGTACTTC; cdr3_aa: CASSERLAKNIQYF
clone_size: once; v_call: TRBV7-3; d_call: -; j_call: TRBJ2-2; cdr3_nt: TGTGCCAGCAGCTTAACGGGGCCCGGGGGCACCGGGGAGCTGTTTTTT; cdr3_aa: CASSLTGPGGTGELFF
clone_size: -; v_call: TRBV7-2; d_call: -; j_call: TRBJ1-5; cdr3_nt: TGTGCCAGCAGCGACATCAATCAGCCCCAGCATTTT; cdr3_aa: CASSDINQPQHF
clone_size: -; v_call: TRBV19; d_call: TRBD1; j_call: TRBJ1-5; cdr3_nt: TGTGCCAGTAGTCTCTACAGGGGTAATAGTCAGCCCCAGCATTTT; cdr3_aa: CASSLYRGNSQPQHF
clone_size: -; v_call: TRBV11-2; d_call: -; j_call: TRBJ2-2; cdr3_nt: TGTGCCAGCAGCTTAGGCTATAACACCGGGGAGCTGTTTTTT; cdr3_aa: CASSLGYNTGELFF
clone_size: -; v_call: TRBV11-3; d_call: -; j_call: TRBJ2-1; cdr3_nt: TGTGCCAGCAGTCCTGGGCTGGGCGGGTTCGGTGAGCAGTTCTTC; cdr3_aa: CASSPGLGGFGEQFF
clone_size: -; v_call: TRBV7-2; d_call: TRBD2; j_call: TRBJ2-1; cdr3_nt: TGTGCCAGCAGCTACGGCCTCCTTAGCGGGAGGAAGAGACATGAGCAGTTCTTC; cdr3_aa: CASSYGLLSGRKRHEQFF
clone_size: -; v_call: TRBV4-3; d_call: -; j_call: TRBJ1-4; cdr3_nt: TGCGCCAGCAGCCAAGATAGTCTTAATGAAAAACTGTTTTTT; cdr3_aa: CASSQDSLNEKLFF
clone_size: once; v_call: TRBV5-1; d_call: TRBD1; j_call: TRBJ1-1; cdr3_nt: TGCGCCAGCAGCAGGGGACAGACGAACACTGAAGCTTTCTTT; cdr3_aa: CASSRGQTNTEAFF
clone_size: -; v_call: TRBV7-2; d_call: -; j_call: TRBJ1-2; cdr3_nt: TGTGCCAGCAGCTTATCAACAGGGAACTATGGCTACACCTTC; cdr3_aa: CASSLSTGNYGYTF